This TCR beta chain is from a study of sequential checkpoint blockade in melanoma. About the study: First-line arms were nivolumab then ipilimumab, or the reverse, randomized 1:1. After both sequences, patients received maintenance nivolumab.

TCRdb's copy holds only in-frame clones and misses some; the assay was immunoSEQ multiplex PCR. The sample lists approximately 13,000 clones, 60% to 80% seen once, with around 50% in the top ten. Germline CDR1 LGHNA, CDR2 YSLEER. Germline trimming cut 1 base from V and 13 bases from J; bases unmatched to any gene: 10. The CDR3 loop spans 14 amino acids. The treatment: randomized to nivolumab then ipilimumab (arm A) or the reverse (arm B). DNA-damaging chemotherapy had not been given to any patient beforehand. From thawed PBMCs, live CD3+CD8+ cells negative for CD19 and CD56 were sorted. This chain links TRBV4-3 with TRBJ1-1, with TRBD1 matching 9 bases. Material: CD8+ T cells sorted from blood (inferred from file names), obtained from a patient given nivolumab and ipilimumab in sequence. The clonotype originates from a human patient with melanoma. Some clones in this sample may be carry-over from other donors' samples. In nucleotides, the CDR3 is TGCGCCAGCAGCCAAGTCGTCCGGGACAGGGACGATTTCTTT. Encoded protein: CASSQVVRDRDDFF.